The 24 T cell receptor beta chains reported below all come from one sample, sequenced in a study of beta chain features in type 1 diabetes. Study-wide results and caveats: There was a moderate but significant shortening of TCRB CDR3s in all four CD4+ subsets of Type 1 diabetes patients.

Their antigens remain unidentified. The whole isolated RNA underwent reverse transcription, so sequencing captured expressed TCRB transcripts. The method was immunoSEQ multiplex PCR; TCRdb's version includes in-frame clones alone and lacks a portion of them. The profile shows 600,000 to 700,000 clones, 13% of them singletons. The material sequenced was naive CD4+ T cells from blood. The source is a man younger than 35 with type 1 diabetes.

This clone was observed a handful of times. V usage is TRBV27 and J usage is TRBJ2-3, with D unclear. This CDR3 is 13 amino acids long. CDR1 and CDR2 from the germline V gene are MNHEY and SMNVEV (reference sequence). The V end lost 5 bases, the J end lost 0 bases, and 6 bases lay between the germline ends. Here the CDR3 DNA reads TGTGCCAGCAGTCCCCCTAGCACAGATACGCAGTATTTT. Its protein product is CASSPPSTDTQYF.

The chain combines TRBV9 with TRBJ2-7; the D gene is possibly TRBD2 (7 bases). The CDR3 has 16 amino acids. Trimming shortened V by 4 bases and J by 2 bases, and 19 bases separated the two germline ends. Germline values: CDR1 SGDLS, CDR2 YYNGEE. The chain's CDR3 is CASSPYGGGQAYEQYF. Written as DNA, the CDR3 is TGTGCCAGCAGCCCCTATGGGGGGGGACAAGCCTACGAGCAGTACTTC.

This clone was recorded a few times. The rearrangement links TRBV5-4 to TRBJ2-5; TRBD1 aligns across 8 bases. The germline V gene encodes CDR1 SGHNT and CDR2 YYREEE (reference sequence). The CDR3 length is 14 residues. With 4 bases clipped from V and 9 bases from J, the junction kept 11 bases outside the gene matches. CDR3 coding DNA: TGTGCCAGCAGCCCGGGACAGGACCCTAGGGCCCAGTACTTC. It is translated as CASSPGQDPRAQYF.

The chain is built from TRBV28 and TRBJ1-5; possibly TRBD1 for D (5 bases). The CDR3 is made up of 13 amino acids. From germline, CDR1 is MDHEN and CDR2 SYDVKM. With 8 bases removed from V and 9 bases from J, the gap between germline ends came to 17 bases. The CDR3 coding sequence is TGTGCCAGCGGCTATGTGGGGACCCGGCCCCAGCATTTT. Protein product: CASGYVGTRPQHF.

There are a few counts of this clone. The chain joins TRBV7-3 to TRBJ2-2, with TRBD1 identical over 7 bases. This CDR3 is built from 14 residues. V shed 6 bases and J 6 bases; nucleotides not matched to a gene: 7. Germline assignment: CDR1 SGHTA and CDR2 FQGTGA. For the CDR3, the DNA is TGTGCCAGCAGACGGGACAGTGGGGCCGGGGAGCTGTTTTTT. Protein sequence: CASRRDSGAGELFF.

This clone was seen a handful of times. V gene TRBV11-2 combines with J gene TRBJ1-2; D remains unclear. Germline loops: CDR1 SGHAT, CDR2 FQNNGV. Trimming removed 5 bases from V and 11 bases from J, with 18 bases in between. The CDR3 has 13 residues. CDR3 sequence: CASSPGRISRYTF. The CDR3, as DNA: TGTGCCAGCAGCCCCGGCCGGATCTCGCGGTACACCTTC.

There are a few counts of this clone. The chain uses TRBV14 and TRBJ1-2; 7 nucleotides match TRBD1. Germline V gene sequence: CDR1 SGHDN, CDR2 FVKESK. J was trimmed by 0 bases and V by 0 bases; bases with no gene match: 7. The CDR3 is 17 amino acids. The CDR3, as DNA: TGTGCCAGCAGCCAAGACCTGACAGGGCGAGCTAACTATGGCTACACCTTC. Translated, it gives CASSQDLTGRANYGYTF.

In regard to this clone: The identical CDR3 is also encoded by other nucleotide sequences in the sample. The chain recombines TRBV5-1 with TRBJ2-5; D unclear. CDR1 is SGHRS, CDR2 YFSETQ, per germline. The CDR3 is made up of 13 amino acids. Trimming pared 0 bases from V and 2 bases from J, leaving 5 bases between. CDR3 region: CASSLGGQETQYF. The CDR3 region has the DNA TGCGCCAGCAGCTTGGGCGGTCAAGAGACCCAGTACTTC.

The chain couples TRBV30 to TRBJ2-2; maybe TRBD2 (6 bases). Germline CDR1 GTSNPN, CDR2 SVGIG (reference sequence). V shed 2 bases and J shed 2 bases, with 9 bases lying between them. This CDR3 contains 14 residues. CDR3 in DNA: TGTGCCTGGAGTCGGGACTCTAACACCGGGGAGCTGTTTTTT. It yields the protein CAWSRDSNTGELFF.

The CDR3 spells CAWISGGGFTTDTQYF. The CDR3 DNA follows: TGTGCCTGGATTTCCGGGGGGGGATTTACCACAGATACGCAGTATTTT. V usage is TRBV30 and J usage is TRBJ2-3; TRBD2 aligns across 8 bases. The ends lost 4 bases at V and 2 bases at J; junction bases unmatched: 11. CDR1 is GTSNPN and CDR2 is SVGIG in the germline V gene (reference sequence). CDR3 length: 16 residues. Together with reference TRBV30 and TRBJ2-3, the CDR3 gives the full variable domain: SQTIHQWPATLVQPVGSPLSLECTVEGTSNPNLYWYRQAAGRGLQLLFYSVGIGQISSEVPQNLSASRPQDRQFILSSKKLLLSDSGFYLCAWISGGGFTTDTQYFGPGTRLTVL.

This clone came up a few times. The genes are TRBV30 and TRBJ2-3; D tentatively reads TRBD1 or TRBD2 (5 bases each). The CDR3 runs to 13 residues. Germline CDR1 reads GTSNPN; CDR2 reads SVGIG (reference sequence). Trimming pared 0 bases from V and 4 bases from J, leaving 8 bases between. CDR3 in DNA: TGTGCCTGGAGTGTACTGGGGGCAGATACGCAGTATTTT. Translating gives CAWSVLGADTQYF.

This chain connects TRBV5-6 to TRBJ2-4; D gene unclear. V gave up 1 base and J gave up 5 bases, with 7 bases separating them. CDR3 length: 13 amino acids. Germline CDR1 is SGHDT and CDR2 is YYEEEE. DNA of the CDR3: TGTGCCAGCAGCTTGCCTAATGAAAACATTCAGTACTTC. Residues: CASSLPNENIQYF. The full variable domain, its missing parts supplied by reference TRBV5-6 and TRBJ2-4, is DAGVTQSPTHLIKTRGQQVTLRCSPKSGHDTVSWYQQALGQGPQFIFQYYEEEERQRGNFPDRFSGHQFPNYSSELNVNALLLGDSALYLCASSLPNENIQYFGAGTRLSVL.

This clone was observed a few times. The chain has TRBV30 and TRBJ1-6; perhaps TRBD1 as D (6 bases). The germline gives CDR1 GTSNPN, CDR2 SVGIG (reference sequence). The CDR3 is made up of 14 amino acids. V lost 4 bases to trimming and J lost 7 bases, with 14 bases between them. CDR3 DNA: TGTGCCTGGAATACTGGACAGATAAATTCACCCCTCCACTTT. This sequence encodes CAWNTGQINSPLHF. The entire variable domain, with the rest obtained from reference TRBV30 and TRBJ1-6, is as follows: SQTIHQWPATLVQPVGSPLSLECTVEGTSNPNLYWYRQAAGRGLQLLFYSVGIGQISSEVPQNLSASRPQDRQFILSSKKLLLSDSGFYLCAWNTGQINSPLHFGNGTRLTVT.

This clone came up a few times. The chain carries TRBV5-1 and TRBJ2-1, with TRBD2 identical over 9 bases. The V segment lost 4 bases and the J segment 2 bases; nucleotides outside the gene matches: 7. CDR3 length: 16 amino acids. Per the germline V gene, CDR1 is SGHRS and CDR2 is YFSETQ. CDR3: CASSINSGGPYNEQFF. The CDR3 DNA reads TGCGCCAGCAGCATAAATAGCGGGGGCCCCTACAATGAGCAGTTCTTC.

This clone was seen a few times. Different DNA sequences within this sample yield the same CDR3. The chain couples TRBV5-1 to TRBJ2-5; D is ambiguous. V was trimmed by 0 bases and J by 3 bases, leaving 9 bases between them. Germline loops: CDR1 SGHRS, CDR2 YFSETQ. CDR3 size: 14 residues. Here the CDR3 reads CASSLGGQEETQYF. The CDR3 nucleotides read TGCGCCAGCAGCTTGGGGGGTCAGGAAGAGACCCAGTACTTC.

The V call is TRBV27, the J call TRBJ2-7, with a possible D match to TRBD2 (7 bases). Looked up from germline, CDR1 is MNHEY and CDR2 is SMNVEV (reference sequence). The CDR3 is 15 amino acids. Deletions cut 2 bases from V and 6 bases from J, with 17 bases between. The CDR3 loop reads CASSLGNRASGEQYF. CDR3 coding DNA: TGTGCCAGCAGTTTAGGGAACAGGGCTAGCGGCGAGCAGTACTTC.

This clone was counted between two and nine times. V and J are TRBV30 and TRBJ2-7, with 7 bases identical to TRBD1. Trimming at V came to 0 bases and at J to 0 bases, leaving 2 bases not matched to a gene. The CDR3 covers 14 residues. Germline CDR1 reads GTSNPN; CDR2 reads SVGIG (reference sequence). The CDR3 here is CAWSVRGLSYEQYF. The CDR3 DNA sequence: TGTGCCTGGAGTGTGAGGGGGCTCTCCTACGAGCAGTACTTC.

In this sample, this clone turned up a few times. CDR3 DNA: TGTGCCAGCAGCAGGACAGGGTCGGATTCACCCCTCCACTTT. Protein sequence: CASSRTGSDSPLHF. This rearrangement joins TRBV2 to TRBJ1-6; 8 nucleotides line up with TRBD1. V lost 6 bases, J lost 8 bases, and 6 bases stayed unmatched. Per germline, CDR1 SNHLY and CDR2 FYNNEI. The CDR3 contains 14 residues.

The chain recombines TRBV2 with TRBJ2-5; the match to TRBD1 covers 8 bases. The germline V gene encodes CDR1 SNHLY and CDR2 FYNNEI. Trimming removed 5 bases from V and 3 bases from J; junction bases left unmatched: 8. The CDR3 contains 15 residues. CDR3 in DNA: TGTGCCAGCAGTCGGACAGGGCAATTGGAAGAGACCCAGTACTTC. This gives the protein CASSRTGQLEETQYF.

This clone was picked up a small number of times. The chain couples TRBV2 to TRBJ2-1; 9 nucleotides line up with TRBD1. CDR1 is SNHLY and CDR2 is FYNNEI in the germline V gene. CDR3 length: 15 amino acids. J lost 8 bases, V lost 2 bases, and 7 bases had no gene match. CDR3 sequence reads: CASSEQDRGGDEQFF. The DNA of the CDR3 is TGTGCCAGCAGTGAACAGGACAGGGGTGGTGATGAGCAGTTCTTC. The entire variable domain, with the rest obtained from reference TRBV2 and TRBJ2-1, is as follows: EPEVTQTPSHQVTQMGQEVILRCVPISNHLYFYWYRQILGQKVEFLVSFYNNEISEKSEIFDDQFSVERPDGSNFTLKIRSTKLEDSAMYFCASSEQDRGGDEQFFGPGTRLTVL.

The chain employs TRBV4-1 and TRBJ1-1; D may be TRBD1 (5 bases). CDR1 is MGHRA and CDR2 is YSYEKL in the germline V gene. V gave up 0 bases and J gave up 7 bases, with 12 bases separating them. This CDR3 contains 14 residues. Here the CDR3 reads CASSQDRVLGEAFF. The CDR3 bases are TGCGCCAGCAGCCAAGACAGGGTGTTGGGTGAAGCTTTCTTT.

The chain recombines TRBV7-3 with TRBJ1-6; 7 nucleotides line up with TRBD1. V lost 2 bases to trimming and J lost 10 bases; unmatched junction nucleotides: 8. The CDR3 totals 15 residues. Looked up from germline, CDR1 is SGHTA and CDR2 is FQGTGA. The CDR3: CASSLGDRDGSPLHF. CDR3 sequence (DNA): TGTGCCAGCAGCTTAGGGGACAGAGATGGGTCACCCCTCCACTTT. The variable domain in full, completed from reference TRBV7-3 and TRBJ1-6, reads GAGVSQTPSNKVTEKGKYVELRCDPISGHTALYWYRQSLGQGPEFLIYFQGTGAADDSGLPNDRFFAVRPEGSVSTLKIQRTERGDSAVYLCASSLGDRDGSPLHFGNGTRLTVT.

This chain connects TRBV11-2 to TRBJ2-2; no reliable D call. V was shortened by 5 bases and J by 6 bases, with 16 bases between the two germline ends. The CDR3 consists of 15 residues. The germline V gene encodes CDR1 SGHAT and CDR2 FQNNGV. The CDR3 DNA reads as TGTGCCAGCAGCGCCGGATCGGACCGTTCCGGGGAGCTGTTTTTT. This codes for CASSAGSDRSGELFF. Full variable domain (outside the CDR3, taken from reference TRBV11-2 and TRBJ2-2): EAGVAQSPRYKIIEKRQSVAFWCNPISGHATLYWYQQILGQGPKLLIQFQNNGVVDDSQLPKDRFSAERLKGVDSTLKIQPAKLEDSAVYLCASSAGSDRSGELFFGEGSRLTVL.

The chain is built from TRBV5-1 and TRBJ1-1, with D possibly TRBD1 on 5 matching bases. The CDR3 has 14 residues. V lost 6 bases and J lost 3, with 15 bases in between. Looked up from germline, CDR1 is SGHRS and CDR2 is YFSETQ. CDR3 nucleotides: TGCGCCAGCACCCAGGGCAGTGCGGACACTGAAGCTTTCTTT. Its protein product is CASTQGSADTEAFF.